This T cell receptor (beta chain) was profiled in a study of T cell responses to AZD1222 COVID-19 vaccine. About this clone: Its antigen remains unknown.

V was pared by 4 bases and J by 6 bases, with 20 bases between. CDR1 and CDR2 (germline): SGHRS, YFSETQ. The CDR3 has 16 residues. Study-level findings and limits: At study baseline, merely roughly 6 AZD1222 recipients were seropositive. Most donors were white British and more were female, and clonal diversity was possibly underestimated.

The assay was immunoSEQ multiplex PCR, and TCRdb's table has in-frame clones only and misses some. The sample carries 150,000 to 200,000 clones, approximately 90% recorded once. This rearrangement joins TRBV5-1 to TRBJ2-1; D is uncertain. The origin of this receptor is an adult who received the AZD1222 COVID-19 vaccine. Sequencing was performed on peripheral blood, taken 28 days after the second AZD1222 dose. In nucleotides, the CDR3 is TGCGCCAGCAGCCCCGACCCCCCAATTCCCTCCAATGAGCAGTTCTTC. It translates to CASSPDPPIPSNEQFF.